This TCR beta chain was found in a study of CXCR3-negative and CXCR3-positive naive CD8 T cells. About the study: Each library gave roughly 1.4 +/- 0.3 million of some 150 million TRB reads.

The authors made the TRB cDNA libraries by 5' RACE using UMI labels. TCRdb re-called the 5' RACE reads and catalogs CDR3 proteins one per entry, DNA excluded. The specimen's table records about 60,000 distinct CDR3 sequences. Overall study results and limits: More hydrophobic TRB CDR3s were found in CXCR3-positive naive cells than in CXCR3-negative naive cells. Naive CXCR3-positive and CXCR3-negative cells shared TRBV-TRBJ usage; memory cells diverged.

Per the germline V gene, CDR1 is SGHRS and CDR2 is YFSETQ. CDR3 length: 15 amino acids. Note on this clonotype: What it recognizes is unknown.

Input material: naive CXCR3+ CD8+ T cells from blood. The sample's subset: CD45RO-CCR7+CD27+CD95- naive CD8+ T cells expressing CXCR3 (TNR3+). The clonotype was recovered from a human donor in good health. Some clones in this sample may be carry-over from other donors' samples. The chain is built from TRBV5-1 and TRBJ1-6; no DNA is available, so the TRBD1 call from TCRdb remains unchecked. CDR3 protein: CASSVDRDVDSPLHF.